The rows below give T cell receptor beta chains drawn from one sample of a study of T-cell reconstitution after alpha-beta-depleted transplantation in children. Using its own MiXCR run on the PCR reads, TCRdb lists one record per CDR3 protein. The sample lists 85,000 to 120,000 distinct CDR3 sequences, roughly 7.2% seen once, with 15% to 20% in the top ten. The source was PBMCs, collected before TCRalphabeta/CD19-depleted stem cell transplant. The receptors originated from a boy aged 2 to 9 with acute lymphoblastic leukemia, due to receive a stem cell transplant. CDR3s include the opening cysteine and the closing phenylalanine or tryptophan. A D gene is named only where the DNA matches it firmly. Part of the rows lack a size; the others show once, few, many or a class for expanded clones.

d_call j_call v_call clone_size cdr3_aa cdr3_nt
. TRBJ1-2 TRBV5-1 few CASSLGTGGPTRGYTF TGCGCCAGCAGCTTGGGTACGGGGGGACCAACGAGGGGCTACACCTTC
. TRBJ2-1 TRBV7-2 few CASSLGIHNEHFF TGTGCCAGCAGCTTAGGGATCCACAATGAGCATTTCTTC
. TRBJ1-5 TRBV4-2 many CASSPVMTNQPQHF TGTGCCAGCAGCCCTGTTATGACAAATCAGCCCCAGCATTTT
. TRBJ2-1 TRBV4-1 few CASSQDDFEQFF TGCGCCAGCAGCCAAGATGACTTCGAGCAGTTCTTC
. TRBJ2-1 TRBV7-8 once CASSLRENSYNEQFF TGTGCCAGCAGCTTAAGAGAGAACTCCTACAATGAGCAGTTCTTC
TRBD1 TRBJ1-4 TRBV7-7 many CASSLGGTGLEKLFF TGTGCCAGCAGCTTAGGTGGGACAGGATTAGAAAAACTGTTTTTT
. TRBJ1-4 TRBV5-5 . CASSFLGNIEKLFF TGTGCCAGCAGCTTCCTGGGTAACATTGAAAAACTGTTTTTT
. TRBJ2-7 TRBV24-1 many CAPEDLTGHEQYF TGTGCCCCCGAGGACCTCACAGGGCACGAGCAGTACTTC
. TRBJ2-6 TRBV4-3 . CASSQDRSSGANVLTF TGCGCCAGCAGCCAAGATAGGAGCTCTGGGGCCAACGTCCTGACTTTC
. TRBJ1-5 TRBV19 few CASSPSSGTYSNQPQHF TGTGCCAGTAGTCCTTCCTCCGGGACGTATAGCAATCAGCCCCAGCATTTT
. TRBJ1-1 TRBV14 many CASSRNQGSTEAFF TGTGCCAGCAGCCGGAATCAGGGATCCACTGAAGCTTTCTTT
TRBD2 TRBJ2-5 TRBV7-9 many CASSPRGGESETQYF TGTGCCAGCAGCCCCCGGGGGGGTGAATCAGAGACCCAGTACTTC
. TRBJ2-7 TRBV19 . CASSPGLGGEQYF TGTGCCAGTAGTCCGGGCCTCGGAGGCGAGCAGTACTTC
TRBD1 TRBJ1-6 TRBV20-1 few CSARQGGDNSPLHF TGCAGTGCACGACAGGGGGGCGATAATTCACCCCTCCACTTT
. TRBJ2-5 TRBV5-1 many CASSSSQETQYF TGCGCCAGCTCGTCTAGTCAAGAGACCCAGTACTTC